This T cell receptor beta chain came from a study of T cell responses to AZD1222 COVID-19 vaccine. Some clones are missing from TCRdb's copy, which holds only in-frame ones; the method was immunoSEQ multiplex PCR. The sample includes nearly 110,000 clones, about nine tenths of them seen just once. The CDR3 contains 13 residues. Per germline, CDR1 MNHEY and CDR2 SVGAGI. Trimming left V 7 bases short and J 8 bases short, with 15 bases between. The chain links TRBV6-5 to TRBJ2-1, with D perhaps TRBD2 (5 bases). The material sequenced was peripheral blood, taken on day 0 of AZD1222 vaccination. The clonotype was recovered from an adult in good health. The CDR3 nucleotides read TGTGCCAGCAATAGAGCGGAGACGGATGAGCAGTTCTTC. It encodes CASNRAETDEQFF.